The entry that follows covers one TCR beta chain sequence. Its binding antigen is unknown. No base-level quality is on record; no much larger clone is a single base apart. The sample comes from a study of cytomegalovirus exposure and HLA in healthy donors (dated by TCRdb to about 2017). Concerning the study at large: According to an earlier analysis of a few hundred of the donors, about 180 million T cells yielded 100 million or so unique TCR beta sequences and about 280 Gb of sequence data. The number of donors typed differed by locus, with 629-630 for A, B, C, DRB1 and DQB1, around 500 for DQA1, 600 to 610 for DPA1, and some 470 for DPB1. Genome-wide SNP genotypes for about 55% of the roughly 670 donors were used in a later genetic analysis, which treated that subset as a discovery cohort. High-throughput TCR immunosequencing, statistical association of individual TCRs with disease status, and machine learning were combined to predict cytomegalovirus infection status. An earlier analysis of a few hundred of the donors applied high-throughput TCR beta sequencing to assess whether each TCR beta V gene segment acted as functional or pseudogenic. Because of strong linkage in the cohort, roughly five DR-DQ haplotypes were treated as single units for association and clustering. Donor age, sex, ethnicity and CMV serostatus were compiled alongside the repertoire data. Among roughly 400 genotyped donors of the cohort, an average of about 240,000 unique TCR beta nucleotide sequences was sequenced per donor, of which about 19% were non-productive. Besides the first cohort of under 700 subjects, a separate validation cohort made up of roughly 120 different subjects was used. All discovery cohort repertoires had been generated using a single sequencing platform. A later analysis re-analyzed previously published TCR beta repertoires from 550 to 700 donors and added high-resolution HLA genotyping to study TCR occurrence patterns. The later analysis used no new phenotypic data to find candidate immune exposures, relying instead on TCR beta sequences and their occurrence across donors. An early release covering roughly 600 HLA-typed donors comprised roughly 300 gigabases of sequencing data and about 90 million unique TCR sequences. The study used immunosequencing to profile the T cell repertoires of under 700 subjects and linked those repertoires to cytomegalovirus serostatus. Of the 398 genotyped donors, 81% fell in the genetic ancestry cluster associated with self-reported Caucasian donors. HLA typing covered class I and class II loci at four-digit resolution. The aim of the study was to test whether cataloging public T cell receptors could identify signatures of past pathogen exposure.

Overall study outcomes, separate from this receptor: The study listed approximately 150 TCR beta chains as associated with cytomegalovirus. The only immune exposure information available for the cohort was CMV serostatus. A later analysis associated 15,000 to 20,000 TCR beta sequences with specific HLA alleles at a false discovery rate of 0.05. A later analysis found that most CMV-associated TCR beta chains appeared HLA-restricted, with HLA associations seemingly driven largely by CMV exposure. Because HLA typing was missing for some donors at each locus, association tests included only the typed subset. A further reported finding was that TCR beta sequences accurately predicted the HLA-A and HLA-B alleles for most subjects in the first cohort. Linkage disequilibrium might explain the correlated functional status among segregating V segments, but an unknown experimental factor could not be excluded. It was suggested by the authors that the approach could potentially be generalized to other disease states and immunological phenotypes. In an earlier analysis of 450 to 750 of the donors, most TCR beta V segments appeared in productive rearrangements about 87% or about 30% of the time, broadly matching IMGT annotations. Fewer than 20 rarely observed V segments, including chromosome 9 orphons, were excluded from the earlier analysis of some 590 of the donors because counts were too low. Presence/absence analyses assumed roughly uniform sequencing depth across donors, an assumption that may not hold. A later analysis reported that several top co-occurrence clusters appeared linked to parvovirus B19, influenza, CMV and Epstein-Barr virus. When HLA alleles, especially DR and DQ, strongly co-occurred, TCR associations were difficult to assign to individual alleles. In vitro tests confirmed that a few of the cytomegalovirus-associated TCR beta chains recognize cytomegalovirus antigens. Because the 87-base-pair reads could not distinguish some IMGT-functional V segments, including TRBV6-2 and TRBV6-3, those segments were excluded. The classifier was reported to diagnose cytomegalovirus status with high specificity and sensitivity in both the original and validation cohorts. While some public TCRs were present in many individuals, most TCR sequences turned up only very rarely across donors. A later genetic analysis associated a missense DCLRE1C variant with V-gene and J-gene trimming of TCR beta chains, and an independent cohort replicated the association. Only TCR beta chains were sequenced in this cohort, and the absence of alpha or paired-chain data limited detectable features. A later analysis found that TCR association rates varied across HLA loci, with DRB1 alleles showing the most associated TCRs and HLA-C alleles the fewest. In a later analysis, HLA-associated TCR beta chains showed more clonal expansion and lower generation probabilities than non-associated chains that were equally common. The sequencing pipeline was judged likely to have produced a cluster of highly shared sequence variants as a technical artifact. In a later genetic analysis, fewer N-insertions in productive TCRs were reported among donors in an Asian-associated ancestry cluster than the roughly 700-donor mean.

The CDR3 spans 10 residues, from the cysteine through the phenylalanine. Only CDR3 DNA is held: 30 bases, read in frame from base 1. Trimming takes 10 bases from V and 2 bases from J, and the germline ends sit 4 bases apart. According to the germline V gene (reference sequence), CDR1 reads SEHNR and CDR2 reads FQNEAQ. The cohort was made up of about 610 healthy bone marrow donors. At the time of sampling, every cohort member was nominally healthy, though immune exposures that went unrecorded were likely present. The donor was CMV seronegative and belonged to the group of 352 seronegative cohort members. A peripheral blood sample was provided by each donor, and peripheral blood mononuclear cells were used for TCR beta sequencing. The Qiagen DNeasy Blood Extraction Kit was used to extract genomic DNA from the blood cell samples. Libraries came from the immunoSEQ multiplex PCR assay. The multiplex PCR relied on a mix of 60 forward primers for TCR Vbeta segments and 13 reverse primers for TCR Jbeta segments. The CDR3 region of rearranged TCR beta genes was amplified from genomic DNA with a multiplex PCR assay. On the Illumina HiSeq System, the amplified TCR beta libraries were sequenced as 87-base-pair reads. As for the authors' bioinformatics: In a later analysis, 70 million to 95 million unique TCR beta chains were counted across the 666 repertoires, and about 10 million of these chains were shared by at least two donors. A nearest-neighbor algorithm error-corrected the raw reads and collapsed the reads into unique sequences, merging closely related sequences to remove PCR and sequencing errors. Alignment of CDR3 sequences to IMGT reference sequences was used to assign V, D and J gene segments. Each retained sequence needed at least a six-nucleotide match to both a V gene segment and a J gene segment. Rearrangements were called productive when the CDR3 lacked stop codons and stayed in frame with V and J; all others were non-productive. Following IMGT convention, CDR3 was defined as the stretch from the second conserved V-encoded cysteine to the conserved J-encoded phenylalanine. The earlier analysis of 587 of the donors excluded sequences that lacked an unambiguous match to a single V gene segment. In an earlier analysis of about 590 of the donors, a V segment was called functional when productive rearrangements were above 56.7%, and segregating when the standard deviation between donors exceeded 5%. To diagnose cytomegalovirus status from the catalog of TCR beta chain sequences, a statistical classification framework was built. A later analysis assigned V and J genes by comparing TCR nucleotide sequences with IMGT/GENE-DB human TR gene sequences. The TCRdist pipeline was used in a later analysis to assign CDR3 sequences and most-parsimonious VDJ recombination scenarios. In a later analysis, every TCR beta chain was defined by the combination of its CDR3 amino acid sequence and its V-gene family, and reads without a unique V-gene family were dropped. In a later analysis, around 600 highly shared, low-generation-probability nucleotide sequences were removed to address suspected cross-contamination and a sequencing artifact. A later analysis calculated a clonal expansion index for each public chain from normalized within-repertoire ranks of inferred template counts. In a later analysis, generation probabilities were computed using a VDJ recombination model fitted to out-of-frame rearrangements, and the results were checked against IGoR. A later analysis scored TCR-TCR, TCR-HLA and TCR-CMV co-occurrence with hypergeometric tests, applying a repertoire-size bias correction to TCR pairs. To estimate false discovery rates, a later analysis permuted the HLA or CMV assignments 20 times. In a later analysis, co-occurring TCRs were grouped using DBSCAN, and TCRdist sequence similarity was added for clustering within HLA-allele-positive subsets. Co-occurrence clustering excluded repertoires with fewer than 30,000 or more than 120,000 public chains, plus five with anomalous nucleotide sharing. The immuneACCESS repertoire file appears here via TCRdb, limited to in-frame rearrangements. These files lack a portion of the clones; in checked studies, under half of the deficit traces to unresolved V genes, and the cause of the others is not known. V and J calls and clone size are copied from that table; D and trimming were computed from the DNA. Present in this sample are 130,000 or so clones, about 80% of which were seen just once. The ten largest clonotypes hold around 5% of the sample.

The specimen was PBMCs. This sequence uses TRBV7-9 and TRBJ2-3, with the D gene not clear enough to name. The receptor comes from a man aged 25 to 40 in good health and CMV-seronegative. The DNA sequence follows: TGTGCCACCCACACAGATACGCAGTATTTT. It translates to CATHTDTQYF.